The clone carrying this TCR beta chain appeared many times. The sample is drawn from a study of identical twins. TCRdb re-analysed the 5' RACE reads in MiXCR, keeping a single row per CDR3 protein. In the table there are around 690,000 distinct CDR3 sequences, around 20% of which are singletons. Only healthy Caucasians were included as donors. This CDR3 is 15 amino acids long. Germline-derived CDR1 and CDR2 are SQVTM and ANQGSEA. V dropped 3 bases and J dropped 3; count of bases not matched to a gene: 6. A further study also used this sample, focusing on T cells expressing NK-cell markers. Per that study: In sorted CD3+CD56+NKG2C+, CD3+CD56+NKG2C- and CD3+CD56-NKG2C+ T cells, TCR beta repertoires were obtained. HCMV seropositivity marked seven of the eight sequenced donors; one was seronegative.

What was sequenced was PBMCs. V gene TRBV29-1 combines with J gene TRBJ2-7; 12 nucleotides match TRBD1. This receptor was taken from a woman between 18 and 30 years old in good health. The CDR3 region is CSVEYGTGGFYEQYF. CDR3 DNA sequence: TGCAGCGTTGAGTATGGGACAGGGGGCTTCTACGAGCAGTACTTC.